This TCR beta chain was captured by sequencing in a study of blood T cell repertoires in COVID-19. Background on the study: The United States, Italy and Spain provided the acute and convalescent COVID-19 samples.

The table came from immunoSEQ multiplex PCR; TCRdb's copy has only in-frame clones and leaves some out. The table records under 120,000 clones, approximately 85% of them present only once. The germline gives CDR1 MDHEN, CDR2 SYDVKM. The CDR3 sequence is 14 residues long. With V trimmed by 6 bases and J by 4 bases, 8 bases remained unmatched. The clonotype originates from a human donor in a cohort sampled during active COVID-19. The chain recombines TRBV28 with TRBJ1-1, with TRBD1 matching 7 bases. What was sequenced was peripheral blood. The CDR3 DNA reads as TGTGCCAGCAGCCCAGGGGGAGTGGGCACTGAAGCTTTCTTT. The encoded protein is CASSPGGVGTEAFF.